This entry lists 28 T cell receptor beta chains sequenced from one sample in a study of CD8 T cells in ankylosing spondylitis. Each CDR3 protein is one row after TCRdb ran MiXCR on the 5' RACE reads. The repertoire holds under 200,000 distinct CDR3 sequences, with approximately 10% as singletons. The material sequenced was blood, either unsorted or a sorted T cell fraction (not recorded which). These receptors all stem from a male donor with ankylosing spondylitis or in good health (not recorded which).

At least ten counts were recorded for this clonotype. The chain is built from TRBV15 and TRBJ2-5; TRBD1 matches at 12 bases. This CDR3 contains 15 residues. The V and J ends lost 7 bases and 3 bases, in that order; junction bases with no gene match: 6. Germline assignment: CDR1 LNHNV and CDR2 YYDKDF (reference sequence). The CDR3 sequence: CATIPGQGAEETQYF. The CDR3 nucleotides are TGTGCCACCATCCCGGGACAGGGGGCGGAAGAGACCCAGTACTTC.

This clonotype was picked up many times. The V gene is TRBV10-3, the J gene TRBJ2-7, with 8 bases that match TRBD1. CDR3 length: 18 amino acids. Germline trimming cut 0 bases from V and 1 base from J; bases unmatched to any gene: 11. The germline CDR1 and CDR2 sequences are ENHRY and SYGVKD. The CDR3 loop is CAISESPSRDRSSYEQYF. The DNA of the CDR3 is TGTGCCATCAGTGAGTCGCCCTCCCGGGACAGGAGTTCCTACGAGCAGTACTTC.

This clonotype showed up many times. The CDR3 nucleotides are TGTGCCAGCAGTTCGACCGCGAAACCCTCCTACGAGCAGTACTTC. Translation: CASSSTAKPSYEQYF. The chain joins TRBV6-5 to TRBJ2-7, with D hard to call. Germline V gene lookup returns CDR1 MNHEY and CDR2 SVGAGI. This CDR3 is 15 amino acids long. V lost 4 bases and J lost 0, with 13 bases in between.

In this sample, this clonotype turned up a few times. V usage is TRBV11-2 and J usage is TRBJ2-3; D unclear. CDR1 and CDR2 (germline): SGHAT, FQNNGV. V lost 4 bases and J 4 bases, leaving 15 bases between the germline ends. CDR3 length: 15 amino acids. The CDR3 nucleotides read TGTGCCAGCAGCTATCGGATGACGGGCTCAGATACGCAGTATTTT. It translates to CASSYRMTGSDTQYF. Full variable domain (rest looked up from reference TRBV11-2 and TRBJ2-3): EAGVAQSPRYKIIEKRQSVAFWCNPISGHATLYWYQQILGQGPKLLIQFQNNGVVDDSQLPKDRFSAERLKGVDSTLKIQPAKLEDSAVYLCASSYRMTGSDTQYFGPGTRLTVL.

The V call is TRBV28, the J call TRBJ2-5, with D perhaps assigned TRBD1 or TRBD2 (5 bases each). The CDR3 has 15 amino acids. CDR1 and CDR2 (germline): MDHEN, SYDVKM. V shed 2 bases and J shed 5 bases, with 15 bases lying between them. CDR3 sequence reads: CASSLRGRFSETQYF. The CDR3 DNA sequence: TGTGCCAGCAGTTTACGGGGACGATTTTCGGAGACCCAGTACTTC.

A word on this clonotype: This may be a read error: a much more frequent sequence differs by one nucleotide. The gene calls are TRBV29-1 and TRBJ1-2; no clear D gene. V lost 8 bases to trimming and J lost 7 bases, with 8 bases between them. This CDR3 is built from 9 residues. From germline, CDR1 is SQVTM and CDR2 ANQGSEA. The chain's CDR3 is CSIDSGYTF. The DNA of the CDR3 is TGCAGCATAGATAGTGGCTACACCTTC.

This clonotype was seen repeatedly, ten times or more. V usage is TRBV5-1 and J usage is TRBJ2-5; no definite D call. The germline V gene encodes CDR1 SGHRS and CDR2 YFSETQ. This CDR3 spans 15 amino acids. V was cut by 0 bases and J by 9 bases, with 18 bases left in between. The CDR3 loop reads CASSLAAIARDPQYF. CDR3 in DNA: TGCGCCAGCAGCTTGGCGGCTATCGCAAGAGACCCCCAGTACTTC.

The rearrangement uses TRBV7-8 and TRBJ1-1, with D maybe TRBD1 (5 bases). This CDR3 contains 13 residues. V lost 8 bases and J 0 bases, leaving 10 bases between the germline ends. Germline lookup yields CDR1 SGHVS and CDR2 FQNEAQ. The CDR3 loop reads CASAIQVNTEAFF. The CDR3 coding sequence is TGTGCCAGCGCTATACAGGTGAACACTGAAGCTTTCTTT.

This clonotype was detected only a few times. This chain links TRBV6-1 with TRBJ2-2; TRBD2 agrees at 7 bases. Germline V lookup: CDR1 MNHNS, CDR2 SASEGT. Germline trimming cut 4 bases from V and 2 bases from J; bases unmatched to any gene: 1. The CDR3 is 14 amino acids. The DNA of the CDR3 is TGTGCCAGCAGTGGCGGGAGAAACACCGGGGAGCTGTTTTTT. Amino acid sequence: CASSGGRNTGELFF.

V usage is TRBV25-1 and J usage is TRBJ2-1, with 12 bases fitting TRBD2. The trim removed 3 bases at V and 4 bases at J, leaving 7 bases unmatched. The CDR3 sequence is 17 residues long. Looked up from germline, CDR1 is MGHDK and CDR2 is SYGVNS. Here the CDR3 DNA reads TGTGCCAGCAGTGAGCTAGCGGGGGGGGCGGCTTACAATGAGCAGTTCTTC. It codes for CASSELAGGAAYNEQFF.

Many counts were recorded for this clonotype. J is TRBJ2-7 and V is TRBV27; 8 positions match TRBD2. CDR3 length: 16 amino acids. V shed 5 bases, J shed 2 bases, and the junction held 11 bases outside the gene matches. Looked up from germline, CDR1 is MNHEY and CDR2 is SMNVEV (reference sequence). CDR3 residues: CASSPYLAGLAYEQYF. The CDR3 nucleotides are TGTGCCAGCAGTCCTTATTTAGCGGGACTGGCCTACGAGCAGTACTTC.

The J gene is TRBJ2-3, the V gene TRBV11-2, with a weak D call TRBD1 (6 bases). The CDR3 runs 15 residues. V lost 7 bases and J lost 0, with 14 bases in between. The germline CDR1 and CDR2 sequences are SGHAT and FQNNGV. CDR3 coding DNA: TGTGCCAGCACCCAAACAGGGTCTAGCACAGATACGCAGTATTTT. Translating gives CASTQTGSSTDTQYF.

The chain's CDR3 is CASSKALTRGLNNEQFF. CDR3 sequence (DNA): TGTGCCAGTAGTAAAGCACTCACCAGGGGGCTCAACAATGAGCAGTTCTTC. The V call is TRBV19, the J call TRBJ2-1; 8 bases align to TRBD1. The J segment lost 5 bases and the V segment lost 4 bases, leaving 13 bases of the junction unmatched. The CDR3 extends over 17 amino acids. The germline gives CDR1 LNHDA, CDR2 SQIVND (reference sequence).

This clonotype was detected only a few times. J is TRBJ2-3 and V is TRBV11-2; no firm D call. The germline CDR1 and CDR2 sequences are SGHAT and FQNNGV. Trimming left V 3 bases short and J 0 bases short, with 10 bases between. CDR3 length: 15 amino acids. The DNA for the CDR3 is TGTGCCAGCAGCTTGTCCAGTTCTAGCACAGATACGCAGTATTTT. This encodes CASSLSSSSTDTQYF.

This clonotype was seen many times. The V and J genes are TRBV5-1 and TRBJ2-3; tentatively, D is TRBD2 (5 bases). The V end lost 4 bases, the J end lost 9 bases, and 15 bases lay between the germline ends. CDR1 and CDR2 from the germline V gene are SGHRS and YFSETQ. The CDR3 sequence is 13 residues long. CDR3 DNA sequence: TGCGCCAGCAGCCCCCGGCCGCCGGGGACGCAGTATTTT. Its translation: CASSPRPPGTQYF.

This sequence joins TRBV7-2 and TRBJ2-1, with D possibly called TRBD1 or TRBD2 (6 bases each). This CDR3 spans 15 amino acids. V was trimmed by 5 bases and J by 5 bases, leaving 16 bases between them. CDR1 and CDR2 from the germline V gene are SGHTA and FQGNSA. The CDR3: CASSITGAGDNEQFF. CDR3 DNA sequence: TGTGCCAGCAGCATCACGGGGGCCGGGGACAATGAGCAGTTCTTC. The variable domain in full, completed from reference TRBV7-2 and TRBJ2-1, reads GAGVSQSPSNKVTEKGKDVELRCDPISGHTALYWYRQSLGQGLEFLIYFQGNSAPDKSGLPSDRFSAERTGGSVSTLTIQRTQQEDSAVYLCASSITGAGDNEQFFGPGTRLTVL.

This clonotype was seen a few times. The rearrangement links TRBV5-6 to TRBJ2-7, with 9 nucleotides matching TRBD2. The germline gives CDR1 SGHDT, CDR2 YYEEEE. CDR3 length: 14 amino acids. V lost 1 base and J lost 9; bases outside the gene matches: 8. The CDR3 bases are TGTGCCAGCAGCTTGTCCGGGACTAGCAAGGGGCAGTACTTC. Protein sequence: CASSLSGTSKGQYF.

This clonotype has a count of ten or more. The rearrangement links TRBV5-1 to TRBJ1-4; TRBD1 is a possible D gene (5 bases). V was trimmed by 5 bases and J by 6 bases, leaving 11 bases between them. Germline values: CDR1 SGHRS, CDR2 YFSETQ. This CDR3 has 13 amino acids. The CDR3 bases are TGCGCCAGCAGTTGGCAGGGTGATGAAAAACTGTTTTTT. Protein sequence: CASSWQGDEKLFF.

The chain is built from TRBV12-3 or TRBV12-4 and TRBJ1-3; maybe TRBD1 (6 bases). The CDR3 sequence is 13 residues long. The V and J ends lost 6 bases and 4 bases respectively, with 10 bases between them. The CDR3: CASRPTGGNTIYF. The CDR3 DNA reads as TGTGCCAGCAGGCCAACAGGGGGAAACACCATATATTTT.

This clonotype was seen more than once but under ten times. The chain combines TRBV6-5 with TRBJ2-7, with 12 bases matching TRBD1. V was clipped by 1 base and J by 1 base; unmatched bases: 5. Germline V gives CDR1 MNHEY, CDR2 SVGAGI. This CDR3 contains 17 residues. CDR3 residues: CASSYWGQGAKSYEQYF. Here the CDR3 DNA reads TGTGCCAGCAGTTACTGGGGACAGGGGGCAAAGTCCTACGAGCAGTACTTC.

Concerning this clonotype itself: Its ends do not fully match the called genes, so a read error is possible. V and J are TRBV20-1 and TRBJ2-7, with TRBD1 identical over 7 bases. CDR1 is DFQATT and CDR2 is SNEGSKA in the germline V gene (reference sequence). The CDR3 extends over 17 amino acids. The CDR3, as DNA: TGCTGTGCTAGAGCGTCCTCTACAGGGGATTTGGCCTACGAGCAGTACTTC. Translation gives CCARASSTGDLAYEQYF.

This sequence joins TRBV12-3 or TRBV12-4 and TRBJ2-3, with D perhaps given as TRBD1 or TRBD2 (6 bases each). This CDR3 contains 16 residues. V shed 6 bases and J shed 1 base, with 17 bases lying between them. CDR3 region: CASSLQSGAGTDTQYF. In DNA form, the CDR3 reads TGTGCCAGCAGCCTCCAGTCGGGGGCTGGCACAGATACGCAGTATTTT.

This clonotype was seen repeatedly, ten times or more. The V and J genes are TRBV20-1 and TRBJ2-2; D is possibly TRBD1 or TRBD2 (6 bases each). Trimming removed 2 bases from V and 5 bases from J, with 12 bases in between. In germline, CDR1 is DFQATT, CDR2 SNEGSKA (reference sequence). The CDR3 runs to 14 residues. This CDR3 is CSARRQGRTGELFF. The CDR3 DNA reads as TGCAGTGCTAGACGGCAGGGGAGGACCGGGGAGCTGTTTTTT.

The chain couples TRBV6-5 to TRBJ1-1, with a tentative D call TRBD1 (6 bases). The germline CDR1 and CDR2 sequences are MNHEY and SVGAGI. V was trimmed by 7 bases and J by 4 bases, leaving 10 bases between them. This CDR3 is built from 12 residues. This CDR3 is CASIQGGTEAFF. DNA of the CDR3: TGTGCCAGCATACAAGGGGGCACTGAAGCTTTCTTT.

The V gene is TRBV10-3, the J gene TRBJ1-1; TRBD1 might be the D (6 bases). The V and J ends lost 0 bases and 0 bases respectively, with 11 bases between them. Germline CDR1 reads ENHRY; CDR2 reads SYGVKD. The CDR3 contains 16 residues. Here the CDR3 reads CAISESWTEMNTEAFF. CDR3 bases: TGTGCCATCAGTGAGTCCTGGACAGAAATGAACACTGAAGCTTTCTTT.

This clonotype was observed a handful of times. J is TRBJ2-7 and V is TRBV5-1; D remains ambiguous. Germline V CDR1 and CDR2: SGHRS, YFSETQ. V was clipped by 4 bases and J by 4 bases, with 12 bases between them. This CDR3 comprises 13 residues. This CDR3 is CASSLGIFYEQYF. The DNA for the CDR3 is TGCGCCAGCAGCCTTGGGATTTTTTACGAGCAGTACTTC.

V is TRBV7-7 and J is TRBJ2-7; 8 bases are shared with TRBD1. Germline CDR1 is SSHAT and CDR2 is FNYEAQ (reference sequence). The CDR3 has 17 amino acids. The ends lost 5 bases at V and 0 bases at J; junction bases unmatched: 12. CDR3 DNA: TGTGCCAGCAGCCCCTCCGCCAGGACAGGGAGCTCCTACGAGCAGTACTTC. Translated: CASSPSARTGSSYEQYF.

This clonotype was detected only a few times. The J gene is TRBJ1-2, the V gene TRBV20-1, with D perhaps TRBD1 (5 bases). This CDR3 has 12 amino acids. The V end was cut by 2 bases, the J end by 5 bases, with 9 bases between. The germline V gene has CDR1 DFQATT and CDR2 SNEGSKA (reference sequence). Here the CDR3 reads CSARMRGYGYTF. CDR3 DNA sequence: TGCAGTGCTAGAATGAGGGGATATGGCTACACCTTC.